Reported below is one TCR beta chain. Other DNA sequences in the same sample also yield this CDR3. The data originate from a study of shared clonotypes between healthy human individuals. Background on the study: Each donor had three CD4 naive, three CD4 memory, two CD8 naive and one CD8 memory plate.

The assay was carried out at the deep level. DNA at around 190 ng, 25,000 to 35,000 T cell genomes, went into sorted-subset replicate PCRs. The repertoire was sequenced with immunoSEQ multiplex PCR; TCRdb's copy has only in-frame clones and lacks some. Here the sample spans a few million clones, more than 80% being singletons. Germline V gene lookup returns CDR1 KGHSH and CDR2 LQKENI. After removal of 0 bases from V and 2 bases from J, the junction contained 3 bases not matched to a gene. The CDR3 is 15 amino acids. Nashville, Tennessee was home to all donors, who were Caucasian adults. V is TRBV18 and J is TRBJ2-7; 8 positions agree with TRBD1. The receptor was isolated from a man aged 18 to 35 in good health. Material for sequencing was naive CD4+ T cells sorted from blood. Subset in this sample: CD45RA+ positively selected. The CDR3 region is CASSPPTGGTYEQYF. The DNA of the CDR3 is TGTGCCAGCTCACCACCTACAGGGGGTACCTACGAGCAGTACTTC.